This T cell receptor beta chain was observed in a study of T cells after yellow fever vaccination. Study conclusions and caveats: Clones from primary vaccination mostly reappeared after the booster (about 97% CD4, around 90% CD8).

This clonotype showed up many times. Antigen: not known. The V and J ends lost 7 bases and 4 bases, in that order; junction bases with no gene match: 8. The CDR3 runs 15 residues. Germline CDR1 reads DFQATT; CDR2 reads SNEGSKA (reference sequence). TCRdb analysed the 5' RACE reads with MiXCR anew, one entry per CDR3 protein. Counted here are some 600,000 distinct CDR3 sequences, 10% to 15% occurring once; the ten biggest clones make up approximately 15%. The sample in question was PBMCs, obtained on the day of the yellow fever booster vaccination. This sequence joins TRBV20-1 and TRBJ2-1, with TRBD2 matching 12 bases. This clonotype was sampled from a man younger than 45 who received the YFV17D yellow fever vaccine. CDR3 DNA sequence: TGCAGTGTCGCTACTAGCGGGAGGAGGTACAATGAGCAGTTCTTC. This gives the protein CSVATSGRRYNEQFF.